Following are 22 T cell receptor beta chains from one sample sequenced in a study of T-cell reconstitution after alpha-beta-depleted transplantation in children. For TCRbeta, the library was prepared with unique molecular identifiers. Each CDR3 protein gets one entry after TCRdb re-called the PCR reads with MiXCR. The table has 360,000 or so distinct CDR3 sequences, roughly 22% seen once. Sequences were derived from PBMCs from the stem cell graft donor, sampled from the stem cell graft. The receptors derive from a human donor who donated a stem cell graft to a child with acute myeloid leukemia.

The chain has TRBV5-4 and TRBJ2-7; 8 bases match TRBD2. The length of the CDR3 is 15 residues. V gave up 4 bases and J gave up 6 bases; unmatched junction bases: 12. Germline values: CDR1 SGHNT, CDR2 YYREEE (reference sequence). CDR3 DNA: TGTGCCAGCAGCCTCGCCGGGACTAGTCTGGTCGAGCAGTACTTC. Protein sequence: CASSLAGTSLVEQYF.

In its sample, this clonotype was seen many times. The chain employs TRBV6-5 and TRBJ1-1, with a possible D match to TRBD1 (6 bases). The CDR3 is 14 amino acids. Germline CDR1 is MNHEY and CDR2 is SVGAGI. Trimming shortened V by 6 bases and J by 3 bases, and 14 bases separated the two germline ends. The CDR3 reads CASSYRVGDTEAFF. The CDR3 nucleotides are TGTGCCAGCAGCTACAGGGTGGGTGACACTGAAGCTTTCTTT.

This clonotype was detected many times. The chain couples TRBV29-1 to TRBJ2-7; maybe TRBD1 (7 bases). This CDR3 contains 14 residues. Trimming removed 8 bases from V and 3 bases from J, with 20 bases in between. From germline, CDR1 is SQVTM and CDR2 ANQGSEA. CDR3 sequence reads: CSPQEGNRGYEQYF. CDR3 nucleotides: TGCAGCCCTCAGGAGGGGAACAGGGGCTACGAGCAGTACTTC.

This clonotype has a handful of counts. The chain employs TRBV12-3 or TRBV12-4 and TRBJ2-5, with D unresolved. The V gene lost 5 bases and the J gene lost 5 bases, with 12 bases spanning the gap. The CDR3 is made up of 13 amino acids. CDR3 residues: CASSPPGWETQYF. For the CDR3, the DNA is TGTGCCAGCAGTCCCCCAGGATGGGAGACCCAGTACTTC.

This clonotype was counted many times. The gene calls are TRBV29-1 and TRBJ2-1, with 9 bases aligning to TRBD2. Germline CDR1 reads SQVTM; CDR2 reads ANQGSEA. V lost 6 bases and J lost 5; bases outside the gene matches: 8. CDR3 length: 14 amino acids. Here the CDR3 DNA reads TGCAGCGTACTTAGGACTAGCGCCGACAATGAGCAGTTCTTC. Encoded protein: CSVLRTSADNEQFF.

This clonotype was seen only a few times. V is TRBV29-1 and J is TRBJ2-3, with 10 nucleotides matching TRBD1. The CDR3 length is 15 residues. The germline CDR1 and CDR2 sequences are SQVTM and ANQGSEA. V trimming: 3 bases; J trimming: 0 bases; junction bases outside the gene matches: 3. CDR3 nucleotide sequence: TGCAGCGTTGAGGGGGGACAGGGGAGCACAGATACGCAGTATTTT. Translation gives CSVEGGQGSTDTQYF.

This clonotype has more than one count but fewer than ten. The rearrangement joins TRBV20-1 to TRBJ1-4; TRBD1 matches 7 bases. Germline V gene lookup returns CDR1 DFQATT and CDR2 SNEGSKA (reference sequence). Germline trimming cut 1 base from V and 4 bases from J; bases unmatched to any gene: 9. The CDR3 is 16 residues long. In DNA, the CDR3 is TGCAGTGCTAGAGGCCCCACAGGGGCCAATAATGAAAAACTGTTTTTT. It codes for CSARGPTGANNEKLFF.

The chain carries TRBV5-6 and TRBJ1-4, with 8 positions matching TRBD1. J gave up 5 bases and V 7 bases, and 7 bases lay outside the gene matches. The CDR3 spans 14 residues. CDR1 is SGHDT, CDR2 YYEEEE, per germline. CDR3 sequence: CASARGRWNEKLFF. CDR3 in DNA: TGTGCCAGCGCCAGGGGGCGATGGAATGAAAAACTGTTTTTT.

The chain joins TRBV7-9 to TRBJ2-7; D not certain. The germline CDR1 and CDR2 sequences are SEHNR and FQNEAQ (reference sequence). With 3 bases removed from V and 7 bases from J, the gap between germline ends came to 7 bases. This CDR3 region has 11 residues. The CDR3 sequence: CASSLKGEQYF. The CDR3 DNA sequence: TGTGCCAGCAGCTTGAAGGGAGAGCAGTACTTC.

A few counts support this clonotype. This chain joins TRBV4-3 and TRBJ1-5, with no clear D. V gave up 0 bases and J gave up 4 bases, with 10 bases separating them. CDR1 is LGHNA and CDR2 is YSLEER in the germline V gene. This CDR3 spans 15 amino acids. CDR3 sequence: CASSQDSLGNQPQHF. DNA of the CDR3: TGCGCCAGCAGCCAAGACTCCTTAGGGAATCAGCCCCAGCATTTT.

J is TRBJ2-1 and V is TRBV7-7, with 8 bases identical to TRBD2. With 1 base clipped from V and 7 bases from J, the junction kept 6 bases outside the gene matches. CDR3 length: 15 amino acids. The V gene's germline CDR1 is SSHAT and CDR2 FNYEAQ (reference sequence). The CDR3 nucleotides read TGTGCCAGCAGCTTAGATAGCGGGACTACAAATGAGCAGTTCTTC. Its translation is CASSLDSGTTNEQFF.

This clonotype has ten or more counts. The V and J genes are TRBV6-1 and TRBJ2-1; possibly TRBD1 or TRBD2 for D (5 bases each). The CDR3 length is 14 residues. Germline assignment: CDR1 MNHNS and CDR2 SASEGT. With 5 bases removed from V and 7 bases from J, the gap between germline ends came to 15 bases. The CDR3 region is CASSRTGPGNEQFF. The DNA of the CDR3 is TGTGCCAGCAGTCGGACTGGGCCAGGGAATGAGCAGTTCTTC.

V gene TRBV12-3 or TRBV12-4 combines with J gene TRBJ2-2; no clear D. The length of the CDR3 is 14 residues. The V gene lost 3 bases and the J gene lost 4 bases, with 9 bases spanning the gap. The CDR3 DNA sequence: TGTGCCAGCAGTTTGTACGTTGGCACCGGGGAGCTGTTTTTT. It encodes CASSLYVGTGELFF.

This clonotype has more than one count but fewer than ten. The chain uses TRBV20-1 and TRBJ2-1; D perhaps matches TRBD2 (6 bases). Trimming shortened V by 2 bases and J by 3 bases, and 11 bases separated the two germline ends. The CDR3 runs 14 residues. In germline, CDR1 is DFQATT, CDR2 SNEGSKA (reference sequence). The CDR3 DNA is TGCAGTGCTAGATTGGACTATATCTACAATGAGCAGTTCTTC. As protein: CSARLDYIYNEQFF.

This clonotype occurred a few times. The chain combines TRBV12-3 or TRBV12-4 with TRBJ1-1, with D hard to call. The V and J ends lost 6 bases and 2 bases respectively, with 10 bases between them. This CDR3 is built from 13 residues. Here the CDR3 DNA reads TGTGCCAGCAGACTGATGACAAACACTGAAGCTTTCTTT. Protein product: CASRLMTNTEAFF.

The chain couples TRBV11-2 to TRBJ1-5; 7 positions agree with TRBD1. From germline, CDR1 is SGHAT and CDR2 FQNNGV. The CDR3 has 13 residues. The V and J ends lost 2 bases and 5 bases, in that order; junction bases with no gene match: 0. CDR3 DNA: TGTGCCAGCAGCTTACAGGGGGATCAGCCCCAGCATTTT. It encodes CASSLQGDQPQHF. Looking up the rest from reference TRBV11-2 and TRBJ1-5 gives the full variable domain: EAGVAQSPRYKIIEKRQSVAFWCNPISGHATLYWYQQILGQGPKLLIQFQNNGVVDDSQLPKDRFSAERLKGVDSTLKIQPAKLEDSAVYLCASSLQGDQPQHFGDGTRLSIL.

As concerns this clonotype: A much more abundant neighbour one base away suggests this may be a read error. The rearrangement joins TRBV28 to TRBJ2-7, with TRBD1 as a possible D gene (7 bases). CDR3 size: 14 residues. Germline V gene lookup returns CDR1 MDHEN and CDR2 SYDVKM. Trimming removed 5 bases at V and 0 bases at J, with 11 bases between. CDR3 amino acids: CASSTGDSSYEQYF. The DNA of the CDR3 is TGTGCCAGCAGTACGGGGGACAGCTCCTACGAGCAGTACTTC.

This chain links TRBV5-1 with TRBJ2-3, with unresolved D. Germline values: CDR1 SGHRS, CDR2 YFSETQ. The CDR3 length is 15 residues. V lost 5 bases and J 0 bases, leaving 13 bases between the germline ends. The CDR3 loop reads CASRFERRSTDTQYF. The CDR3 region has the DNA TGCGCCAGCAGATTCGAACGGAGAAGCACAGATACGCAGTATTTT.

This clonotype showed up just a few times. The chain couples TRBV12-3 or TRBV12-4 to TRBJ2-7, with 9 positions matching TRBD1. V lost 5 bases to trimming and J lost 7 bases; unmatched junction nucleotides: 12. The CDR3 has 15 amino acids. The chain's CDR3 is CASSPTHRGRGEQYF. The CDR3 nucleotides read TGTGCCAGCAGTCCGACCCACAGGGGGCGCGGAGAGCAGTACTTC.

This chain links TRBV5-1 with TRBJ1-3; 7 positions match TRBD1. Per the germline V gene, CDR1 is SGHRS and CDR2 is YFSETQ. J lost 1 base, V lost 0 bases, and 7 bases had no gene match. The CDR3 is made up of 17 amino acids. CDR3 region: CASSLVAGGASGNTIYF. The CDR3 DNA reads TGCGCCAGCAGCTTGGTGGCAGGGGGAGCATCTGGAAACACCATATATTTT. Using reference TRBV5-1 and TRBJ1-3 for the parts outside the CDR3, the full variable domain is KAGVTQTPRYLIKTRGQQVTLSCSPISGHRSVSWYQQTPGQGLQFLFEYFSETQRNKGNFPGRFSGRQFSNSRSEMNVSTLELGDSALYLCASSLVAGGASGNTIYFGEGSWLTVV.

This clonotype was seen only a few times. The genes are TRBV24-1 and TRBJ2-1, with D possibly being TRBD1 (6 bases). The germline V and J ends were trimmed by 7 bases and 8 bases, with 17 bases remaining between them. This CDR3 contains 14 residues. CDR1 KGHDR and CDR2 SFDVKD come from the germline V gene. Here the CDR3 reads CATSSLTRGHEQFF. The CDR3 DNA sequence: TGTGCCACCAGCTCTCTGACCAGGGGCCATGAGCAGTTCTTC.

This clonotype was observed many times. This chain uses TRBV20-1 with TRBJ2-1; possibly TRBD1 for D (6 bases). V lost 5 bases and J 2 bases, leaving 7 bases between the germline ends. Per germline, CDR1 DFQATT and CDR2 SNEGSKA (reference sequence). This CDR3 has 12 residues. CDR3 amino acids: CSAGTTYNEQFF. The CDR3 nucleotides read TGCAGTGCTGGGACAACCTACAATGAGCAGTTCTTC.